This record concerns one T cell receptor beta chain sequence. The CDR3 is 19 amino acids. Germline-derived CDR1 and CDR2 are DFQATT and SNEGSKA (reference sequence). Losses at the gene ends were 5 bases for V and 2 bases for J; bases not matched to a gene: 19. The source of the sample is a study of blood T cells in healthy people across ages. A J-beta primer mix and a sample-barcoded 5' primer were used in a second PCR of about 7 to 11 cycles. TCRdb fed the 5' RACE reads into MiXCR, producing one record per CDR3 protein. The sample lists roughly 930,000 distinct CDR3 sequences; about 44% were seen once.

Material: blood. This sequence joins TRBV20-1 and TRBJ2-3, with TRBD2 matching over 10 bases. This receptor was identified in a man under 40 in good health. Written as DNA, the CDR3 is TGCAGTGCTGAGAGGGCAGGGGTTTGGACTAGCGGATTCACAGATACGCAGTATTTT. Its protein product is CSAERAGVWTSGFTDTQYF.